This passage covers 23 T cell receptor beta chains from one sample sequenced in a study of response to subunit inactivated influenza vaccine (dated by TCRdb to the late 2010s). Libraries were constructed by RT-PCR. Instrument on record: Illumina HiSeq 2500. TCRdb trimmed the raw reads at Q25, called clones with MiXCR and kept productive beta chains. Entries are consolidated by CDR3 protein sequence, retaining the most common genes and DNA. In this sample the table shows 200,000 to 300,000 distinct CDR3 sequences, 10% to 15% of which occur a single time. The ten largest clones represent under 10% of the sample. Material: non-naive T cells sorted from PBMCs, obtained 14 to 15 days before vaccination. Interpreted using the paper, the cell subset or site label stands for: memory T cell fraction. These receptors were taken from a middle-aged man who received an inactivated influenza vaccine. Donor details come from another sample of the same person, matched by shared clones.

As for this clonotype: One end of the junction fails to match germline, which may point to a read error. The chain employs TRBV7-7 and TRBJ2-5; 7 positions agree with TRBD1. CDR3 size: 15 residues. CDR1 is SSHAT and CDR2 is FNYEAQ in the germline V gene (reference sequence). The CDR3 DNA reads TGTGCTAGCAGACGAAAAGACAGGGATAAAGAGACCCAGTACTTC. It encodes CASRRKDRDKETQYF. The full variable domain, in which reference TRBV7-7 and TRBJ2-5 provide the parts outside the CDR3, is GAGVSQSPRYKVTKRGQDVTLRCDPISSHATLYWYQQALGQGPEFLTYFNYEAQPDKSGLPSDRFSAERPEGSISTLTIQRTEQRDSAMYRCASRRKDRDKETQYFGPGTRLLVL.

This clonotype has a count of ten or more. The chain employs TRBV7-2 and TRBJ2-1; TRBD2 agrees at 12 bases. V lost 7 bases, J lost 5 bases, and 12 bases stayed unmatched. This CDR3 is built from 17 residues. The germline V gene has CDR1 SGHTA and CDR2 FQGNSA. CDR3 bases: TGTGCCAGCACCCGGGGGGCCGGACTAGCGGGGAACAATGAGCAGTTCTTC. Protein sequence: CASTRGAGLAGNNEQFF.

The sample holds a few counts of this clonotype. In nucleotides, the CDR3 is TGCAGTGCGCCGGGACAGGGGGTCCGTGGGGGTTCCTACGAGCAGTACTTC. It codes for CSAPGQGVRGGSYEQYF. The gene calls are TRBV20-1 and TRBJ2-7; TRBD1 matches 11 bases. J lost 1 base, V lost 6 bases, and 14 bases had no gene match. Germline CDR1 reads DFQATT; CDR2 reads SNEGSKA (reference sequence). The CDR3 has 17 residues.

This rearrangement joins TRBV5-1 to TRBJ2-5, with D perhaps TRBD1 (5 bases). Germline loops: CDR1 SGHRS, CDR2 YFSETQ. The V and J ends lost 4 bases and 2 bases respectively, with 15 bases between them. The CDR3 covers 15 residues. CDR3 in DNA: TGCGCCAGCAGCCCCCTCGGTACAGGTCAAGAGACCCAGTACTTC. This sequence encodes CASSPLGTGQETQYF. The whole variable domain, remainder taken from reference TRBV5-1 and TRBJ2-5, is KAGVTQTPRYLIKTRGQQVTLSCSPISGHRSVSWYQQTPGQGLQFLFEYFSETQRNKGNFPGRFSGRQFSNSRSEMNVSTLELGDSALYLCASSPLGTGQETQYFGPGTRLLVL.

The chain uses TRBV12-3 or TRBV12-4 and TRBJ1-1; D is ambiguous. The CDR3 length is 14 residues. Between the trimmed V and J ends, which lost 5 bases and 4 bases, there was a span of 14 bases. CDR3 amino acids: CASSARLAGTEAFF. CDR3 in DNA: TGTGCCAGCAGTGCCCGACTGGCGGGCACTGAAGCTTTCTTT.

V and J are TRBV3-1 and TRBJ2-7; 9 nucleotides align to TRBD2. The trim removed 1 base at V and 2 bases at J, leaving 6 bases unmatched. Germline CDR1 reads LGHDT; CDR2 reads YNNKEL (reference sequence). This CDR3 contains 16 residues. The CDR3 spells CASSQGSGGTPYEQYF. In DNA form, the CDR3 reads TGTGCCAGCAGCCAAGGAAGCGGGGGGACCCCCTACGAGCAGTACTTC.

This clonotype was seen once. V gene TRBV15 combines with J gene TRBJ1-4; 10 nucleotides match TRBD1. The CDR3 extends over 14 amino acids. Germline trimming cut 3 bases from V and 5 bases from J; bases unmatched to any gene: 0. Germline V CDR1 and CDR2: LNHNV, YYDKDF (reference sequence). The CDR3 loop is CATSRGQGNEKLFF. CDR3 sequence (DNA): TGTGCCACCAGCAGGGGACAGGGGAATGAAAAACTGTTTTTT.

The chain is built from TRBV5-8 and TRBJ2-7; perhaps D is TRBD1 or TRBD2 (7 bases each). Trimming shortened V by 3 bases and J by 0 bases, and 16 bases separated the two germline ends. From germline, CDR1 is SGHTS and CDR2 YDEGEE. The CDR3 has 16 residues. CDR3: CASSSRQGGSSYEQYF. The CDR3 DNA reads as TGTGCCAGCAGCTCGAGGCAGGGGGGGAGCTCCTACGAGCAGTACTTC.

The chain couples TRBV9 to TRBJ2-1; TRBD2 matches at 9 bases. The length of the CDR3 is 15 residues. Germline V gene data show CDR1 as SGDLS and CDR2 as YYNGEE. The ends lost 0 bases at V and 5 bases at J; junction bases unmatched: 3. This chain's CDR3 is CASSVVSSGDNEQFF. The CDR3 nucleotides are TGTGCCAGCAGCGTAGTGTCTAGCGGGGACAATGAGCAGTTCTTC.

This clonotype came up many times. The J gene is TRBJ2-1, the V gene TRBV7-2, with D tentatively TRBD1 or TRBD2 (5 bases each). Germline V gives CDR1 SGHTA, CDR2 FQGNSA. This CDR3 spans 12 amino acids. V shed 7 bases and J shed 6 bases, with 10 bases lying between them. CDR3 coding DNA: TGTGCCAGCAACCTGGGGGTCAATGAGCAGTTCTTC. Amino acids: CASNLGVNEQFF.

V is TRBV29-1 and J is TRBJ1-2; TRBD1 is a possible D gene (5 bases). Germline V gene lookup returns CDR1 SQVTM and CDR2 ANQGSEA. The CDR3 is 13 residues long. Deletions cut 4 bases from V and 7 bases from J, with 16 bases between. This CDR3 reads CSVGGLGAVGYTF. The CDR3 nucleotides are TGCAGCGTTGGAGGACTCGGGGCGGTTGGCTACACCTTC.

To note about this clonotype: This may arise from a read error, as a much more abundant clone is one base away. The chain joins TRBV29-1 to TRBJ2-1, with 12 bases matching TRBD1. Germline lookup yields CDR1 SQVTM and CDR2 ANQGSEA. CDR3 size: 14 residues. The CDR3 sequence is CSVGTGGSYNVQFF. The CDR3 region has the DNA TGCAGCGTCGGGACAGGGGGCTCCTACAATGTGCAGTTCTTC.

The J gene is TRBJ2-5, the V gene TRBV30; D gene unclear. From germline, CDR1 is GTSNPN and CDR2 SVGIG (reference sequence). This CDR3 spans 11 amino acids. V lost 1 base and J 5 bases, leaving 5 bases between the germline ends. In DNA, the CDR3 is TGTGCCTGGAGTGCCCGGGAGACCCAGTACTTC. It encodes CAWSARETQYF.

The sample holds a few counts of this clonotype. The CDR3 loop is CSVAQDTQYF. In DNA, the CDR3 is TGCAGCGTTGCCCAAGATACGCAGTATTTT. The chain joins TRBV29-1 to TRBJ2-3, with D unresolved. The CDR3 sequence is 10 residues long. The germline V gene has CDR1 SQVTM and CDR2 ANQGSEA. V was cut by 4 bases and J by 5 bases, with 4 bases left in between.

This clonotype is medium-sized within its sample. The rearrangement uses TRBV7-9 and TRBJ2-3; TRBD2 might be the D (5 bases). Between the trimmed V and J ends, which lost 0 bases and 2 bases, there was a span of 21 bases. CDR1 and CDR2 (germline): SEHNR, FQNEAQ (reference sequence). CDR3 length: 19 residues. CDR3 in DNA: TGTGCCAGCAGCTTAGCCGGAGGCCTTCGAGGAACCTTCACAGATACGCAGTATTTT. Amino acids: CASSLAGGLRGTFTDTQYF.

Concerning this clonotype itself: One junction end does not reproduce the germline sequence, and a read error may be involved. The rearrangement links TRBV20-1 to TRBJ2-1; 16 bases align to TRBD2. This CDR3 contains 14 residues. CDR1 and CDR2 from the germline V gene are DFQATT and SNEGSKA (reference sequence). The CDR3 DNA follows: TGCAGTGCCCACGCGGGACTAGCGGGGGGGGGTAAAGTCTTC. It codes for CSAHAGLAGGGKVF.

About this clonotype itself: This may come from a read error, since a much larger clone is one base off. The V and J genes are TRBV24-1 and TRBJ2-1; TRBD1 might be the D (5 bases). Trimming pared 6 bases from V and 0 bases from J, leaving 11 bases between. Germline CDR1 reads KGHDR; CDR2 reads SFDVKD. This CDR3 is built from 15 residues. The CDR3 here is CATSKQGFSYNEQFF. CDR3 DNA: TGTGCCACCAGTAAGCAGGGATTCTCCTACAATGAGCAGTTCTTC.

This chain joins TRBV20-1 and TRBJ1-6; D not certain. The CDR3 sequence is 13 residues long. Trimming took 3 bases from V and 4 from J, leaving 7 bases between them. Germline V gene lookup returns CDR1 DFQATT and CDR2 SNEGSKA (reference sequence). CDR3 sequence reads: CSAREVYNSPLHF. The CDR3 DNA follows: TGCAGTGCTAGGGAGGTGTATAATTCACCCCTCCACTTT.

In this sample, this clonotype turned up many times. The CDR3 coding sequence is TGTGCTAGTGGTCTAGACACCGGGGAGCTGTTTTTT. It translates to CASGLDTGELFF. The chain recombines TRBV12-5 with TRBJ2-2; unclear D gene. Germline V lookup: CDR1 LGHNT, CDR2 FRNRAP. V gave up 5 bases and J gave up 3 bases, with 4 bases separating them. CDR3 length equals 12 residues.

This clonotype came up a few times. The CDR3 spells CSARVLQGITAGYEQYF. The DNA of the CDR3 is TGCAGTGCTAGAGTCCTGCAGGGGATCACGGCAGGCTACGAGCAGTACTTC. The genes are TRBV20-1 and TRBJ2-7; weak D call: TRBD1 (6 bases). This CDR3 comprises 17 residues. Trimming cost V 1 base and J 3 bases, with 22 bases left between them. Looked up from germline, CDR1 is DFQATT and CDR2 is SNEGSKA (reference sequence).

This clonotype was seen more than once but under ten times. The V gene is TRBV7-2, the J gene TRBJ2-5, with D perhaps matching TRBD1 (5 bases). The CDR3 has 13 residues. Trimming pared 4 bases from V and 2 bases from J, leaving 8 bases between. Germline V gives CDR1 SGHTA, CDR2 FQGNSA. The CDR3 nucleotides read TGTGCCAGCAGCTCCAGGGTTCAAGAGACCCAGTACTTC. It translates to CASSSRVQETQYF.

This clonotype occurred many times. The chain is built from TRBV5-1 and TRBJ1-2; D gene unclear. This CDR3 has 17 residues. Trimming took off 4 bases at V and 0 bases at J, with 19 bases between the two ends. Per germline, CDR1 SGHRS and CDR2 YFSETQ. CDR3 in DNA: TGCGCCAGCAGCCGCGCCGGCATCGGGATTTCTAACTATGGCTACACCTTC. It translates to CASSRAGIGISNYGYTF.

This clonotype has just a few counts. This chain connects TRBV10-3 to TRBJ2-3, with 11 nucleotides matching TRBD1. The CDR3 length is 15 residues. Germline trimming cut 4 bases from V and 4 bases from J; bases unmatched to any gene: 4. Germline V gene lookup returns CDR1 ENHRY and CDR2 SYGVKD. CDR3 residues: CAISAPGQGADTQYF. In nucleotides, the CDR3 is TGTGCCATCAGTGCACCGGGACAGGGGGCAGATACGCAGTATTTT.